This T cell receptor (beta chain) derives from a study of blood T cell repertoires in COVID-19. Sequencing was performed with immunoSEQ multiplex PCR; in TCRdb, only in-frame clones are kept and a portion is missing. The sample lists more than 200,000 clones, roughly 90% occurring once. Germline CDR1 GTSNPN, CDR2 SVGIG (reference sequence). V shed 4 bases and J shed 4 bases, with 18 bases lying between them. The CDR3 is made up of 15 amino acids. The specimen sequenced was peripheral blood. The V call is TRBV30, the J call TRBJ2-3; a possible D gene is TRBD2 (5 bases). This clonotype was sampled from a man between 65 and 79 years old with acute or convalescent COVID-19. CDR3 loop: CAWTSTGSMADTQYF. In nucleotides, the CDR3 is TGTGCCTGGACCTCTACGGGGAGCATGGCAGATACGCAGTATTTT.